What follows is one TCR beta chain and its context. Genomic DNA (from each subset) was split evenly across several immunoSEQ plates. The method was immunoSEQ multiplex PCR; TCRdb's version includes in-frame clones alone and lacks a portion of them. The sample lists about 680,000 clones, around 73% seen once, with around 1.8% in the top ten. The record originates from a study of shared clonotypes between healthy human individuals. V gave up 5 bases and J gave up 1 base, with 11 bases separating them. Germline V lookup: CDR1 SGHAT, CDR2 FQNNGV. CDR3 length: 15 residues. This receptor was obtained from a woman aged 30 to 39 in good health. The specimen was memory CD4+ T cells sorted from blood. Indicated subset: CD45RA-negative fraction. The chain recombines TRBV11-2 with TRBJ2-2, with no clear D. CDR3: CASSARTMNTGELFF. DNA of the CDR3: TGTGCCAGCAGCGCCCGGACCATGAACACCGGGGAGCTGTTTTTT.